This entry concerns a single T cell receptor (beta chain). TCRdb reprocessed the RT-PCR reads via MiXCR and lists one record per CDR3 protein. The data show 920,000 or so distinct CDR3 sequences, approximately 18% seen once. V lost 7 bases and J lost 8, with 15 bases in between. The CDR3 runs 13 residues. Germline values: CDR1 DFQATT, CDR2 SNEGSKA (reference sequence). This specimen comes from a study of patients and donors after allogeneic stem cell transplantation. The genes are TRBV20-1 and TRBJ1-6, with D possibly matching TRBD1 (6 bases). The TCR originated in a human donor who was either an allogeneic HSCT recipient or a stem cell or donor lymphocyte infusion donor (not recorded which). It is not recorded whose cells these are; they may come from a transplant donor. The sample taken for sequencing was blood, either unsorted or a sorted T cell fraction (not recorded which). As DNA, the CDR3 is TGCAGTGGTAGCGGACGGACAGATTCACCCCTCCACTTT. It is translated as CSGSGRTDSPLHF.